Described below is a single TCR beta chain sequence and its context. As yet, its antigen is unknown. The CDR3 runs to 15 residues. V was trimmed by 2 bases and J by 8 bases, leaving 15 bases between them. The sample comes from a study of T-cell memory formation after mild COVID-19. Study-level findings and limits: Clones that contracted clustered mainly in CM and EM if CD4+ and in EMRA if CD8+. Clones that contracted from day 15 to 85 were balanced CD4/CD8, while later expanders leaned CD4+.

TCR alpha and TCR beta cDNA libraries with sample barcodes and UMIs came from 5'RACE using constant-segment primers. MiXCR, run by TCRdb on the 5' RACE reads, gives a single entry per CDR3 protein. This sample has roughly 300,000 distinct CDR3 sequences; 8.2% occur once, and the top ten carry approximately 22%. The rearrangement links TRBV12-3 or TRBV12-4 to TRBJ1-4, with D maybe TRBD1 (6 bases). Sequencing was performed on PBMCs or a T cell subset sorted from them (not recorded which). This TCR was sampled from a man between 18 and 29 years old who had mild COVID-19 (a few samples of this study predate the infection). Cell type and time point are not known. CDR3: CASSLRSRGGEKLFF. CDR3 in DNA: TGTGCCAGCAGTTTAAGGAGCAGGGGAGGCGAAAAACTGTTTTTT.